This is a list of T cell receptor beta chains from one sample in a study of Graves' ophthalmopathy and Graves' hyperthyroidism. TCRdb re-called the multiplex PCR reads with MiXCR, one entry per CDR3 protein. This table holds approximately 700,000 distinct CDR3 sequences, over 40% found once. The sample taken for sequencing was peripheral blood. Source of these receptors: an adult man with Graves' ophthalmopathy. The CDR3 runs from the conserved cysteine through the conserved F or W. A D gene is named only where the DNA matches it firmly. The size of a clone is reported for some rows only, either as once, few or many, or as a class for expanded clones.

d_call	v_call	clone_size	j_call	cdr3_aa	cdr3_nt
TRBD1	TRBV5-1	once	TRBJ2-5	CASSFQTGGQETQYF	TGCGCCAGCAGCTTCCAGACAGGGGGCCAGGAGACCCAGTACTTC
TRBD1	TRBV15	NA	TRBJ1-2	CATSMDRIYGYTF	TGTGCCACCAGCATGGACAGGATCTATGGCTACACCTTC
NA	TRBV5-4	few	TRBJ2-5	CASSLRSEGETQYF	TGTGCCAGCAGCTTGCGTAGCGAGGGAGAGACCCAGTACTTC
TRBD1	TRBV9	NA	TRBJ2-2	CASSPSGQGLVGELFF	TGTGCCAGCAGCCCATCGGGACAGGGCCTAGTCGGGGAGCTGTTTTTT
NA	TRBV3-1	once	TRBJ2-7	CASSQDRYGQYF	TGTGCCAGCAGCCAAGACAGGTACGGGCAGTACTTC
NA	TRBV2	many	TRBJ2-6	CASSREAGANVLTF	TGTGCCAGCAGTAGGGAGGCCGGGGCCAACGTCCTGACTTTC
NA	TRBV19	many	TRBJ1-4	CASSPQGREKLFF	TGTGCCAGTAGTCCGCAGGGTCGAGAAAAACTGTTTTTT
NA	TRBV20-1	many	TRBJ2-7	CSAPTYEQYF	TGCAGTGCCCCGACCTACGAGCAGTACTTC
NA	TRBV9	many	TRBJ2-2	CASSVESGGGELFF	TGTGCCAGCAGCGTAGAGTCCGGAGGCGGGGAGCTGTTTTTT
TRBD1	TRBV10-3	many	TRBJ1-2	CATASTGTVNYGYTF	TGTGCCACCGCATCTACCGGGACAGTGAACTATGGCTACACCTTC
NA	TRBV4-2	NA	TRBJ1-2	CASSQGGSYGYTF	TGTGCCAGCAGCCAAGGAGGCAGCTATGGCTACACCTTC
NA	TRBV7-9	many	TRBJ2-2	CASSSRLGSTGELFF	TGTGCCAGCAGCTCCCGGCTGGGGAGCACCGGGGAGCTGTTTTTT
NA	TRBV18	NA	TRBJ1-5	CASSPSDGQPQHF	TGTGCCAGCTCACCATCGGACGGACAGCCCCAGCATTTT
NA	TRBV12-3/TRBV12-4	many	TRBJ1-5	CASSFGGSNQPQHF	TGTGCCAGCAGTTTTGGTGGTAGCAATCAGCCCCAGCATTTT
NA	TRBV4-2	few	TRBJ1-3	CASSQDHGTNTIYF	TGTGCCAGCAGCCAAGATCATGGTACAAACACCATATATTTT
NA	TRBV25-1	NA	TRBJ2-6	CASLLGPGANVLTF	TGTGCCAGCTTATTGGGGCCTGGGGCCAACGTCCTGACTTTC
TRBD1	TRBV12-5	few	TRBJ1-4	CASSLGWGQANANEKLFF	TGTGCCAGCAGTTTAGGGTGGGGACAGGCCAACGCGAATGAAAAACTGTTTTTT
NA	TRBV19	few	TRBJ2-7	CASSLGQSLSYEQYF	TGTGCCAGTAGTTTGGGGCAATCCTTATCCTACGAGCAGTACTTC
TRBD1	TRBV4-2	many	TRBJ1-2	CASSQAGQTNYGYTF	TGTGCCAGCAGCCAAGCGGGACAGACTAACTATGGCTACACCTTC
NA	TRBV9	many	TRBJ1-6	CASSVGSDSPLHF	TGTGCCAGCAGCGTAGGAAGTGATTCACCCCTCCACTTT
NA	TRBV15	NA	TRBJ1-1	CATSRYSTEASF	TGTGCCACCAGCAGGTACAGCACTGAAGCTTCCTTT
TRBD2	TRBV2	NA	TRBJ2-1	CASSTSGSRNEQFF	TGTGCCAGCTCAACTAGCGGGAGCAGGAATGAGCAGTTCTTC
TRBD1	TRBV20-1	many	TRBJ1-1	CSAPSGGQTEAFF	TGCAGTGCCCCCTCGGGGGGACAGACTGAAGCTTTCTTT
NA	TRBV29-1	NA	TRBJ1-1	CSARDTLGITEAFF	TGCAGCGCCCGGGACACTTTAGGCATCACTGAAGCTTTCTTT
NA	TRBV7-9	NA	TRBJ1-3	CASSLEATGSGNTIYF	TGTGCCAGCAGCTTGGAGGCGACGGGCTCTGGAAACACCATATATTTT
TRBD1	TRBV9	NA	TRBJ1-2	CASSVVTGGGYGYTF	TGTGCCAGCAGCGTAGTTACAGGGGGCGGCTATGGCTACACCTTC
TRBD1	TRBV7-3	many	TRBJ1-1	CASSATGDTEAFF	TGTGCCAGCAGCGCCACAGGGGACACTGAAGCTTTCTTT
NA	TRBV7-9	many	TRBJ1-4	CASSSQGSQMKLFF	TGTGCCAGCAGCTCCCAAGGCAGCCAGATGAAACTGTTTTTT
NA	TRBV2	NA	TRBJ2-3	CASSYGTDTQYF	TGTGCCAGCAGTTACGGCACAGATACGCAGTATTTT
NA	TRBV19	many	TRBJ2-7	CASSPSASYEQYF	TGTGCCAGTAGTCCGAGCGCCTCCTACGAGCAGTACTTC
NA	TRBV7-9	few	TRBJ1-1	CASSLTFGADGMNTEAFF	TGTGCCAGCAGCTTAACATTTGGGGCCGACGGCATGAACACTGAAGCTTTCTTT
NA	TRBV19	many	TRBJ1-1	CASSLQREAFF	TGTGCCAGTAGCCTTCAGAGAGAAGCTTTCTTT
TRBD2	TRBV19	NA	TRBJ2-5	CASTLGPGLAGGPETQYF	TGTGCCAGTACCCTGGGGCCCGGACTAGCGGGAGGGCCGGAGACCCAGTACTTC
NA	TRBV7-9	once	TRBJ1-2	CASSSSGASYGYTF	TGTGCCAGCAGCTCGTCAGGGGCCTCCTATGGCTACACCTTC
NA	TRBV5-1	NA	TRBJ2-2	CASSQQGGNTGELFF	TGCGCCAGCAGCCAACAGGGCGGGAACACCGGGGAGCTGTTTTTT
NA	TRBV20-1	many	TRBJ1-1	CSTFMNTEAFF	TGCAGCACTTTCATGAACACTGAAGCTTTCTTT
NA	TRBV5-1	NA	TRBJ1-3	CASSRMTGEATGNTIYF	TGCGCCAGCAGCCGAATGACAGGAGAAGCGACTGGAAACACCATATATTTT
TRBD1	TRBV2	many	TRBJ1-2	CASSPPLDRADGYTF	TGTGCCAGCAGTCCTCCCCTGGACAGGGCGGATGGCTACACCTTC